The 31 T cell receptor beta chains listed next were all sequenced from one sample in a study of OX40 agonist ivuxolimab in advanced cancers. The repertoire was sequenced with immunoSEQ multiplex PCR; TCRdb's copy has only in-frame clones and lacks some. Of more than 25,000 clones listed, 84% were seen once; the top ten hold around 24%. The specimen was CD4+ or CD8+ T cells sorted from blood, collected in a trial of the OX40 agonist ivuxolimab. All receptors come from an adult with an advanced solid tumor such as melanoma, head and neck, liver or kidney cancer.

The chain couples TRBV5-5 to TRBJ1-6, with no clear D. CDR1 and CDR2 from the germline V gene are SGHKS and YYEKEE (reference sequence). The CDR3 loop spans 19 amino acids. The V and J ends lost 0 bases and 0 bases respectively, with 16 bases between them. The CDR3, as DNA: TGTGCCAGCAGCTTGGAAGCGTTTATGGGGAGCTCCTATAATTCACCCCTCCACTTT. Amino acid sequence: CASSLEAFMGSSYNSPLHF.

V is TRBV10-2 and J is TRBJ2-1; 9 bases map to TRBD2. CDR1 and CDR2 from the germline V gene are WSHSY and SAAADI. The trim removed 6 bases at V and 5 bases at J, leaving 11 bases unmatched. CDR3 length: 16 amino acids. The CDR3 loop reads CASSVPTSGYNNEQFF. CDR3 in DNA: TGCGCCAGCAGCGTCCCGACTAGCGGATACAACAATGAGCAGTTCTTC.

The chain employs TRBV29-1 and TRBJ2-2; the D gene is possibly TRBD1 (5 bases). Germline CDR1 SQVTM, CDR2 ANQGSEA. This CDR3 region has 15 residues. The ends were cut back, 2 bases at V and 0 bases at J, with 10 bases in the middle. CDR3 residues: CSVEQGSANTGELFF. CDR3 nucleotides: TGCAGCGTTGAACAGGGAAGCGCGAACACCGGGGAGCTGTTTTTT.

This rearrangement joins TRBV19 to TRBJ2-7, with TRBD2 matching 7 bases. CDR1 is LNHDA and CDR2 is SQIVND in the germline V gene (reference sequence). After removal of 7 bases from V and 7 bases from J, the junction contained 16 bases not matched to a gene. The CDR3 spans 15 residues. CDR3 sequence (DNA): TGTGCCAGTACCGTCCGGGCCCCGGGGGGAGGTGAGCAGTACTTC. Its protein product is CASTVRAPGGGEQYF.

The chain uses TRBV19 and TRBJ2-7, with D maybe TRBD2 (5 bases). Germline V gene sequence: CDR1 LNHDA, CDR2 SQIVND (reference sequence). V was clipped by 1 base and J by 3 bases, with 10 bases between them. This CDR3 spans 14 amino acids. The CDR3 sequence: CASSIATGSYEQYF. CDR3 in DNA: TGTGCCAGTAGTATAGCCACGGGGAGCTACGAGCAGTACTTC.

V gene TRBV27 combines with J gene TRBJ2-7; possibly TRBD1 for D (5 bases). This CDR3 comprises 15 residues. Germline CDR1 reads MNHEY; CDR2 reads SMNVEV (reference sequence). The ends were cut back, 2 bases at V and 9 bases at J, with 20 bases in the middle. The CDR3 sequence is CASSLEPGLLTGQYF. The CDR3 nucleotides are TGTGCCAGCAGTTTAGAACCGGGCCTCCTTACAGGGCAGTACTTC.

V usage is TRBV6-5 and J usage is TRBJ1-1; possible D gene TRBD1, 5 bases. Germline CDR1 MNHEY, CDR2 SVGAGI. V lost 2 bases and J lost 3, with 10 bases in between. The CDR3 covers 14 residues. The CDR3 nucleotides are TGTGCCAGCAGTTACAATAAGGGGTACACTGAAGCTTTCTTT. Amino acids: CASSYNKGYTEAFF.

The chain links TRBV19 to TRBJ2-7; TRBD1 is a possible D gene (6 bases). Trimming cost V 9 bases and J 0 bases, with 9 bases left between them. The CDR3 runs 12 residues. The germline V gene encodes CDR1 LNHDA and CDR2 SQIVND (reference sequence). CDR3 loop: CARGDISYEQYF. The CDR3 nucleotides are TGTGCCAGGGGGGACATCTCCTACGAGCAGTACTTC.

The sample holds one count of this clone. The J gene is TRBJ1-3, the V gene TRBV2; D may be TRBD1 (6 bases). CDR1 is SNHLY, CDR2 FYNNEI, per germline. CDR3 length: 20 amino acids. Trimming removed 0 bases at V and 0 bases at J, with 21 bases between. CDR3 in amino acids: CASSEAPQGSGASSGNTIYF. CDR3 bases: TGTGCCAGCAGTGAAGCGCCGCAGGGATCAGGGGCAAGCTCTGGAAACACCATATATTTT.

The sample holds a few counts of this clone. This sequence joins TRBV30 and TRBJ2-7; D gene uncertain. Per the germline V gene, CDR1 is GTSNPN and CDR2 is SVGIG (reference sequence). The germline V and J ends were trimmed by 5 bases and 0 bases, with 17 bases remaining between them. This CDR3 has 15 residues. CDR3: CAWEAPGWGSYEQYF. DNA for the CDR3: TGTGCCTGGGAGGCCCCTGGTTGGGGCTCCTACGAGCAGTACTTC.

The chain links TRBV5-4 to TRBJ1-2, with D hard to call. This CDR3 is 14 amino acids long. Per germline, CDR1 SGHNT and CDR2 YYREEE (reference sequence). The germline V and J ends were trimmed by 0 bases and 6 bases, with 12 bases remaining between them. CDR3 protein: CASSLDLSSNGYTF. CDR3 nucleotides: TGTGCCAGCAGCTTGGATCTCTCCTCGAATGGCTACACCTTC.

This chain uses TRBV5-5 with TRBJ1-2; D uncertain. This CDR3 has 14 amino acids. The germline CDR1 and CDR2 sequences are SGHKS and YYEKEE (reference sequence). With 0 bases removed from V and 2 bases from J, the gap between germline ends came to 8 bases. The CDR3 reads CASSLDWTNYGYTF. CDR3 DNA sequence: TGTGCCAGCAGCTTGGATTGGACGAACTATGGCTACACCTTC. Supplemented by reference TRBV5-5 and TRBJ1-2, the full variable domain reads DAGVTQSPTHLIKTRGQQVTLRCSPISGHKSVSWYQQVLGQGPQFIFQYYEKEERGRGNFPDRFSARQFPNYSSELNVNALLLGDSALYLCASSLDWTNYGYTFGSGTRLTVV.

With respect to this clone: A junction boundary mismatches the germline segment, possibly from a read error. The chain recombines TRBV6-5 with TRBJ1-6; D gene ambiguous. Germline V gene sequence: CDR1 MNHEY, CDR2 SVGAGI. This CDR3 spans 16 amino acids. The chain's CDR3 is CASSYSGASIYSPLHF. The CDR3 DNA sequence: TGTGCCAGCAGTTACTCGGGCGCCAGTATTTATTCGCCCCTCCACTTT.

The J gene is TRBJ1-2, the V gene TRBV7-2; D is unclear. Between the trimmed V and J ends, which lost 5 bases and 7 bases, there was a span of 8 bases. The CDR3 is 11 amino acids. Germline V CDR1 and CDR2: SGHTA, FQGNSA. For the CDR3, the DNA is TGTGCCAGCAGCACGTACCGTGGCTACACCTTC. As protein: CASSTYRGYTF.

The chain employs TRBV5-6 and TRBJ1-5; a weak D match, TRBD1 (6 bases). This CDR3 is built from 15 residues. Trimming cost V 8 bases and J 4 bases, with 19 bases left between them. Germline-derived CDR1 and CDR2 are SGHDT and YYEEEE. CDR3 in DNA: TGTGCCAGTATGCGTCCCCAAGGGGGGAATCAGCCCCAGCATTTT. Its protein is CASMRPQGGNQPQHF.

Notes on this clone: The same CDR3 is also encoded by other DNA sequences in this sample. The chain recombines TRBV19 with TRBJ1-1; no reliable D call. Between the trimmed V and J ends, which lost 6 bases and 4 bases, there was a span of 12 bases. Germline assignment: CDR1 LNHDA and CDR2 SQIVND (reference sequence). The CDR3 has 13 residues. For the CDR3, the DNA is TGTGCCAGTAGCCTAGAAGGGCTCACTGAAGCTTTCTTT. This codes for CASSLEGLTEAFF.

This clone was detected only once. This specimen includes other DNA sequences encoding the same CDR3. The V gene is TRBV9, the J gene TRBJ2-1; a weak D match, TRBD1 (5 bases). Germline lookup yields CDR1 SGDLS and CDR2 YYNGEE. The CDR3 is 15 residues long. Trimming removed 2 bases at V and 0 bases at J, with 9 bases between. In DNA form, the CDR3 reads TGTGCCAGCAGCGTTCAGGGCAGCTCCTACAATGAGCAGTTCTTC. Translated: CASSVQGSSYNEQFF.

CDR3 nucleotides: TGTGCCAGCAGCCCTGCGGGCTATGAGCAGTTCTTC. It is translated as CASSPAGYEQFF. J is TRBJ2-1 and V is TRBV5-4; D perhaps matches TRBD2 (5 bases). The V end was cut by 4 bases, the J end by 8 bases, with 10 bases between. This CDR3 has 12 residues. Germline values: CDR1 SGHNT, CDR2 YYREEE (reference sequence).

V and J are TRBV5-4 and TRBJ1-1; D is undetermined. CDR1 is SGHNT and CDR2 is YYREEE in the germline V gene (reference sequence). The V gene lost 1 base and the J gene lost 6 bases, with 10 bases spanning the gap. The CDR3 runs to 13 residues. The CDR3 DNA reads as TGTGCCAGCAGCTTGCCGGGTTGGGCTGAAGCTTTCTTT. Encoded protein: CASSLPGWAEAFF.

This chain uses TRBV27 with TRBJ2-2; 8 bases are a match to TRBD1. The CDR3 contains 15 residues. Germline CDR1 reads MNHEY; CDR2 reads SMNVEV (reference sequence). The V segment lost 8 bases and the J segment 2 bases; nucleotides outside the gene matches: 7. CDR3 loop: CASEGTGSNTGELFF. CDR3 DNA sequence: TGTGCCAGCGAAGGGACAGGCAGTAACACCGGGGAGCTGTTTTTT.

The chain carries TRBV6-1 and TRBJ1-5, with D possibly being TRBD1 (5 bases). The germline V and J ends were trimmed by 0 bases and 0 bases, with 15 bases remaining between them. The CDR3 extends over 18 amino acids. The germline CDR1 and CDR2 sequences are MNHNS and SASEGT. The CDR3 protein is CASSEALGGHLSNQPQHF. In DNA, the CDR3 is TGTGCCAGCAGTGAAGCACTCGGAGGACACCTTAGCAATCAGCCCCAGCATTTT.

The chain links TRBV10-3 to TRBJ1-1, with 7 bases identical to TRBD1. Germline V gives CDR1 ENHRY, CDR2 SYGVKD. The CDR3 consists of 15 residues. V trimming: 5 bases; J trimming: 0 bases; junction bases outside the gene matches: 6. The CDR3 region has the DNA TGTGCCATCAGTCGACAGGGTGGCATGAACACTGAAGCTTTCTTT. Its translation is CAISRQGGMNTEAFF.

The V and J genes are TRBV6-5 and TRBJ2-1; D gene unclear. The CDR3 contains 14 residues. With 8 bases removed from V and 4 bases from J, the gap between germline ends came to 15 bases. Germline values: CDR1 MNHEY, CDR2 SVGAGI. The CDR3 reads CASRLPGSYNEQFF. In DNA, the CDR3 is TGTGCCAGCCGCCTGCCGGGCTCTTACAATGAGCAGTTCTTC.

CDR3 sequence reads: CASSLEERPSSYNEQFF. The CDR3 bases are TGTGCCAGCAGCCTCGAAGAACGCCCCAGCTCCTACAATGAGCAGTTCTTC. V gene TRBV13 combines with J gene TRBJ2-1; D is undetermined. CDR3 size: 17 residues. Trimming shortened V by 5 bases and J by 0 bases, and 17 bases separated the two germline ends. Germline V gene sequence: CDR1 PRHDT, CDR2 FYEKMQ (reference sequence).

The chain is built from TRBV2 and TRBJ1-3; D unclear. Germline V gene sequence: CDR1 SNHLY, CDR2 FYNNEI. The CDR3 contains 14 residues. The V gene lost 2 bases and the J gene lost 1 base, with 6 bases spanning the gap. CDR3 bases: TGTGCCAGCAGTGAAAAGGGATCTGGAAACACCATATATTTT. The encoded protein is CASSEKGSGNTIYF.

Here the CDR3 DNA reads TGTGCCAGCAGGGACACGGGGGCCAGCACAGATACGCAGTATTTT. As protein: CASRDTGASTDTQYF. The chain uses TRBV4-2 and TRBJ2-3; possibly TRBD1 or TRBD2 for D (6 bases each). The CDR3 extends over 15 amino acids. CDR1 and CDR2 from the germline V gene are LGHNA and YNFKEQ. V lost 6 bases and J lost 0, with 13 bases in between.

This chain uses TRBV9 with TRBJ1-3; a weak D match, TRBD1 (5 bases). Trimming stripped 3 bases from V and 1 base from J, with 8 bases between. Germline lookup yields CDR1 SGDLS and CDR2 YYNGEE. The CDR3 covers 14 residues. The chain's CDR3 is CASSGRVSGNTIYF. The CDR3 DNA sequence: TGTGCCAGCAGCGGCAGGGTGTCTGGAAACACCATATATTTT.

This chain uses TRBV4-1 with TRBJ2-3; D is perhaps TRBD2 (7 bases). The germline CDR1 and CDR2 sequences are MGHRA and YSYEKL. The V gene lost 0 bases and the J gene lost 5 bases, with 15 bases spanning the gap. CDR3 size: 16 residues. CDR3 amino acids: CASSQEEGGRQDTQYF. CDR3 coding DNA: TGCGCCAGCAGCCAAGAGGAGGGGGGGCGTCAAGATACGCAGTATTTT.

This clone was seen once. CDR3 amino acids: CASRGRWDSTDTQYF. For the CDR3, the DNA is TGTGCCAGCCGAGGTAGATGGGACAGCACAGATACGCAGTATTTT. The chain employs TRBV11-3 and TRBJ2-3; D tentatively reads TRBD1 or TRBD2 (5 bases each). The CDR3 has 15 residues. Trimming shortened V by 8 bases and J by 0 bases, and 15 bases separated the two germline ends. The V gene's germline CDR1 is SGHNT and CDR2 YENEEA.

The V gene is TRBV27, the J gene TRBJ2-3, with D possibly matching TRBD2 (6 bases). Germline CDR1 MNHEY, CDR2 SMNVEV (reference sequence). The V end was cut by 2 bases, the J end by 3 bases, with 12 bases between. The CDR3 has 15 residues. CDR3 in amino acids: CASSLGFGGTDTQYF. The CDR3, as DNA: TGTGCCAGCAGTTTAGGGTTCGGGGGTACAGATACGCAGTATTTT.

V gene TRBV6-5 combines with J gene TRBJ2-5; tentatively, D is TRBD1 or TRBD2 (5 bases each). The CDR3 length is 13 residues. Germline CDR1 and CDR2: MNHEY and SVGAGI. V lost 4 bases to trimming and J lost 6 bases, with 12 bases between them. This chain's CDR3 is CASSSEWGKTQYF. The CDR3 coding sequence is TGTGCCAGCAGTTCGGAATGGGGGAAGACCCAGTACTTC.